These T cell receptor beta chains were read from a single sample in a study of identical twins. TCRdb independently ran MiXCR on the 5' RACE reads; one entry per CDR3 protein. The sample gives hundreds of thousands of distinct CDR3 sequences, over 20% of which show up once; about 4.5% is in the top ten. These sequences were also reported in another study, on T cells expressing NK-cell markers.

Sequences were obtained from PBMCs. The source is a woman between 18 and 30 years old in good health. Both conserved end residues are trimmed from each CDR3. Expanded clones are given a class, and other clones once, few, many or no size at all.

clone_size: few; j_call: TRBJ2-7; v_call: TRBV7-2; cdr3_aa: ASSLASSSGRYEQY
clone_size: many; j_call: TRBJ1-2; v_call: TRBV12-3/TRBV12-4; cdr3_aa: ASTPRVLTAYGYT
clone_size: -; j_call: TRBJ2-7; v_call: TRBV10-2; cdr3_aa: ASSEGGSYEQY
clone_size: -; j_call: TRBJ2-7; v_call: TRBV27; cdr3_aa: ASRSKIRDRAPYEQY
clone_size: few; j_call: TRBJ1-5; v_call: TRBV5-5; cdr3_aa: ASSFKWEVKGSNQPQH
clone_size: few; j_call: TRBJ2-5; v_call: TRBV5-4; cdr3_aa: ASSLQGGTRGETQY
clone_size: -; j_call: TRBJ2-7; v_call: TRBV6-1; cdr3_aa: ASSGRGEAYEQY
clone_size: -; j_call: TRBJ2-1; v_call: TRBV11-2; cdr3_aa: ASAGLAGGNEQF
clone_size: many; j_call: TRBJ2-1; v_call: TRBV6-1; cdr3_aa: ASSAGGYVEQF
clone_size: -; j_call: TRBJ1-1; v_call: TRBV5-1; cdr3_aa: ASSLSGLDTEAF
clone_size: -; j_call: TRBJ1-4; v_call: TRBV27; cdr3_aa: ASSTVPTGVNEKLF
clone_size: -; j_call: TRBJ1-1; v_call: TRBV29-1; cdr3_aa: SVPRGSGEAF
clone_size: few; j_call: TRBJ1-3; v_call: TRBV25-1; cdr3_aa: ASSEYKGHTIY
clone_size: -; j_call: TRBJ1-1; v_call: TRBV6-5; cdr3_aa: ASSLQGPSLNTEAF
clone_size: few; j_call: TRBJ2-1; v_call: TRBV7-2; cdr3_aa: ASSFPSGGGEQF